A single sample is the source of the 4 T cell receptor beta chains below, sequenced in a study of CD8+CD57+ T cells in acquired aplastic anemia. All patients picked for sequencing had shown, by flow cytometry, an expansion of CD8+CD57+ cells. CDR3 and TCR beta VDJ profiling relied on a genomic DNA template. TCRdb re-derived calls from the reads in MiXCR, one entry per CDR3 protein. Among over 150,000 distinct CDR3 sequences listed, 71% were seen once. Sequencing was performed on sorted CD4+, CD8+, or CD8+CD57+ T cells (not recorded which) from PBMCs. The receptor set was obtained from a human donor with aplastic anemia.

Concerning this clonotype: The junction departs from germline at one end; a sequencing error may be responsible. V gene TRBV7-6 combines with J gene TRBJ2-3, with D unresolved. Germline V gene sequence: CDR1 SGHVS, CDR2 FNYEAQ. This CDR3 has 14 residues. The chain's CDR3 is CASSPGLGTDMQYF. For the CDR3, the DNA is TGTGCCAGCAGCCCCGGGCTGGGCACAGATATGCAGTATTTT.

This sequence joins TRBV19 and TRBJ2-3; the D gene is possibly TRBD1 (6 bases). V shed 5 bases and J shed 1 base, with 10 bases lying between them. The CDR3 spans 14 residues. CDR1 is LNHDA, CDR2 SQIVND, per germline (reference sequence). CDR3 protein: CASSWGLGTDTQYF. DNA of the CDR3: TGTGCCAGTAGTTGGGGGCTTGGCACAGATACGCAGTATTTT.

The chain combines TRBV7-8 with TRBJ2-7; D could derive from TRBD1 or TRBD2 (5 bases each). Germline loops: CDR1 SGHVS, CDR2 FQNEAQ. The length of the CDR3 is 13 residues. Trimming took off 2 bases at V and 3 bases at J, with 8 bases between the two ends. The CDR3 DNA reads as TGTGCCAGCAGCTTAATGGGGGACTACGAGCAGTACTTC. Translation: CASSLMGDYEQYF. The entire variable domain, with the rest obtained from reference TRBV7-8 and TRBJ2-7, is as follows: GAGVSQSPRYKVAKRGQDVALRCDPISGHVSLFWYQQALGQGPEFLTYFQNEAQLDKSGLPSDRFFAERPEGSVSTLKIQRTQQEDSAVYLCASSLMGDYEQYFGPGTRLTVT.

Of note for this clonotype: Germline is not matched at one junction end, which may reflect a read error. The V gene is TRBV20-1, the J gene TRBJ1-5, with a tentative D call TRBD1 (6 bases). The CDR3 contains 15 residues. CDR1 DFQATT and CDR2 SNEGSKA come from the germline V gene (reference sequence). DNA for the CDR3: TGCAGTGCTGGAGATCTAAGGGCAGGGGCCCAGCCCCAGCATTTT. This encodes CSAGDLRAGAQPQHF.